These 11 T cell receptor beta chains originate from one sample sequenced in a study of OX40 agonist ivuxolimab in advanced cancers. Data came from immunoSEQ multiplex PCR; TCRdb stores just in-frame clones and leaves some out. Seen here are tens of thousands of clones, around 90% observed once, and the top ten hold roughly 17%. The material sequenced was CD4+ or CD8+ T cells sorted from blood, taken in a trial of the OX40 agonist ivuxolimab. Receptors originate from an adult with an advanced solid tumor such as melanoma, head and neck, liver or kidney cancer.

The chain joins TRBV4-2 to TRBJ2-1; 10 bases fit TRBD2. Losses at the gene ends were 4 bases for V and 4 bases for J; bases not matched to a gene: 4. Germline CDR1 is LGHNA and CDR2 is YNFKEQ. The CDR3 consists of 15 residues. The CDR3 here is CASSRTSGEYNEQFF. Written as DNA, the CDR3 is TGTGCCAGCAGCCGCACTAGCGGGGAATACAATGAGCAGTTCTTC.

This sequence joins TRBV18 and TRBJ2-2; D perhaps matches TRBD2 (5 bases). Germline-derived CDR1 and CDR2 are KGHSH and LQKENI. V lost 5 bases to trimming and J lost 4 bases, with 8 bases between them. The CDR3 consists of 13 residues. In nucleotides, the CDR3 is TGTGCCAGCTCAATAGGGAGCACCGGGGAGCTGTTTTTT. Residues: CASSIGSTGELFF.

The chain uses TRBV11-3 and TRBJ2-1, with D possibly TRBD2 on 6 matching bases. The CDR3 spans 13 residues. In germline, CDR1 is SGHNT, CDR2 YENEEA. Trimming stripped 5 bases from V and 9 bases from J, with 14 bases between. In DNA, the CDR3 is TGTGCCAGCAGCAAGGCGGAGGGCGGTGAGCAGTTCTTC. The encoded protein is CASSKAEGGEQFF.

The V gene is TRBV6-5, the J gene TRBJ2-7; 9 positions agree with TRBD1. CDR3 length: 13 residues. With 5 bases clipped from V and 3 bases from J, the junction kept 2 bases outside the gene matches. CDR1 and CDR2 from the germline V gene are MNHEY and SVGAGI. The CDR3 region is CASSRGQGYEQYF. CDR3 sequence (DNA): TGTGCCAGCAGTCGGGGACAGGGCTACGAGCAGTACTTC.

This clone rates as medium-sized (0.01 to 0.1%). J is TRBJ2-1 and V is TRBV6-4; 8 bases are shared with TRBD2. The germline CDR1 and CDR2 sequences are MRHNA and SNTAGT. Losses at the gene ends were 3 bases for V and 9 bases for J; bases not matched to a gene: 10. This CDR3 has 15 amino acids. CDR3 loop: CASSEAAGGSSEQFF. The DNA of the CDR3 is TGTGCCAGCAGTGAGGCGGCGGGAGGCTCAAGTGAGCAGTTCTTC.

The chain has TRBV29-1 and TRBJ1-5, with a weak D call TRBD1 (6 bases). V was pared by 7 bases and J by 3 bases, with 10 bases between. Germline assignment: CDR1 SQVTM and CDR2 ANQGSEA. The CDR3 covers 12 residues. The CDR3 sequence is CSAGALNQPQHF. CDR3 coding DNA: TGCAGCGCAGGGGCTCTCAATCAGCCCCAGCATTTT.

This clone has more than one count but fewer than ten. The V gene is TRBV5-6, the J gene TRBJ1-6; 7 bases fit TRBD1. The length of the CDR3 is 16 residues. V dropped 3 bases and J dropped 6; count of bases not matched to a gene: 9. Germline-derived CDR1 and CDR2 are SGHDT and YYEEEE. CDR3 nucleotides: TGTGCCAGCAGCTACGATGGGACAGCAAGTAATTCACCCCTCCACTTT. Translation gives CASSYDGTASNSPLHF.

CDR3 residues: CASSFTGAYGYTF. CDR3 nucleotide sequence: TGTGCCAGCAGCTTCACAGGGGCCTATGGCTACACCTTC. The rearrangement uses TRBV11-3 and TRBJ1-2; 7 positions match TRBD1. In germline, CDR1 is SGHNT, CDR2 YENEEA. After removal of 3 bases from V and 4 bases from J, the junction contained 2 bases not matched to a gene. The CDR3 consists of 13 residues.

Concerning this clone: The sample holds other DNA sequences that translate to the same CDR3. This rearrangement joins TRBV18 to TRBJ2-2, with D hard to call. The CDR3 runs 15 residues. The V gene lost 3 bases and the J gene lost 5 bases, with 13 bases spanning the gap. Germline-derived CDR1 and CDR2 are KGHSH and LQKENI. This chain's CDR3 is CASSPPARATGELFF. The CDR3 coding sequence is TGTGCCAGCTCACCTCCGGCACGGGCGACCGGGGAGCTGTTTTTT.

The chain joins TRBV6-6 to TRBJ1-5, with D possibly matching TRBD1 (6 bases). The V gene lost 7 bases and the J gene lost 8 bases, with 15 bases spanning the gap. CDR3 length: 13 amino acids. Germline V lookup: CDR1 MNHNY, CDR2 SVGAGI (reference sequence). Here the CDR3 reads CASMDSGFKPQHF. DNA of the CDR3: TGTGCCAGCATGGACAGCGGGTTTAAGCCCCAGCATTTT.

This clone was found once. A much larger clone lies one base from this, so it may be a read error. This chain joins TRBV4-2 and TRBJ1-1; D is perhaps TRBD1 (5 bases). V dropped 6 bases and J dropped 5 bases, with 16 bases sitting between them. Per the germline V gene, CDR1 is LGHNA and CDR2 is YNFKEQ. This CDR3 has 14 amino acids. The CDR3 nucleotides are TGTGCCAGCAGTGTACGGACCGAGGGGACTGAAGCTTTCTTT. Protein: CASSVRTEGTEAFF.